This TCR beta chain originates from a study of blood T cell repertoires in COVID-19. At the level of the study: Samples taken during acute and convalescent COVID-19 were collected in the United States, Italy and Spain.

Trimming took 3 bases from V and 3 from J, leaving 11 bases between them. The CDR3 loop spans 14 amino acids. Germline V gives CDR1 MDHEN, CDR2 SYDVKM. All enrollees were about 18 to 95 years old and from about two dozen US areas. Two consecutive negative NP/OP PCR tests, clearance, or resolved symptoms defined Cohort 3 recovery. Per the original data handling: Reference gene primer amplification gave estimated nucleated cell counts. Assay used: immunoSEQ multiplex PCR; TCRdb lists only in-frame clones, some missing. For V, J and clone size, that table is used; D and trimming come from the DNA. Of 200,000 to 250,000 clones listed, around 85% are singletons.

This TCR was recovered from a man in his forties who had recovered from COVID-19. The genes are TRBV28 and TRBJ1-2, with D perhaps TRBD1 (5 bases). The source material was PBMCs or T cells enriched from blood (not recorded which). The DNA for the CDR3 is TGTGCCAGCAGTTTCGGAACAGGACACTATGGCTACACCTTC. It specifies CASSFGTGHYGYTF.